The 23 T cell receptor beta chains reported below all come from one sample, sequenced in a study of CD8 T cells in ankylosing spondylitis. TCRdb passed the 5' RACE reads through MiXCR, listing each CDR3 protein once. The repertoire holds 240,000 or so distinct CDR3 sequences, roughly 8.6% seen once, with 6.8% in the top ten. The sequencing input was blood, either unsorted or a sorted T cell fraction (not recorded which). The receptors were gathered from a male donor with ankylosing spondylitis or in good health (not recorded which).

The CDR3 bases are TGCAGTGCCGCCAGACGGGGGGCGACCTACAATGAGCAGTTCTTC. Translation gives CSAARRGATYNEQFF. The chain combines TRBV20-1 with TRBJ2-1, with a possible D match to TRBD2 (7 bases). Trimming cost V 6 bases and J 2 bases, with 17 bases left between them. Germline V gives CDR1 DFQATT, CDR2 SNEGSKA (reference sequence). The CDR3 has 15 residues.

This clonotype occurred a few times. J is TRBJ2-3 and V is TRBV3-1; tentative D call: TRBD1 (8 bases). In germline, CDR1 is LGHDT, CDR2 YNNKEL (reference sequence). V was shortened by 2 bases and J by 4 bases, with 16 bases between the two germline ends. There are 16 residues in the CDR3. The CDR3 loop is CASSQRKQGGADTQYF. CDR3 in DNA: TGTGCCAGCAGCCAACGAAAACAGGGGGGGGCAGATACGCAGTATTTT.

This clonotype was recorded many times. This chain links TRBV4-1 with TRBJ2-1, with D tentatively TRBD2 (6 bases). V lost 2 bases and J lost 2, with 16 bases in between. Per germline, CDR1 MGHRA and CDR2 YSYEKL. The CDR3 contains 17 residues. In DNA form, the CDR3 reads TGCGCCAGCAGCCAACGCCCCCACGGGAGTCCCTACAATGAGCAGTTCTTC. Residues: CASSQRPHGSPYNEQFF.

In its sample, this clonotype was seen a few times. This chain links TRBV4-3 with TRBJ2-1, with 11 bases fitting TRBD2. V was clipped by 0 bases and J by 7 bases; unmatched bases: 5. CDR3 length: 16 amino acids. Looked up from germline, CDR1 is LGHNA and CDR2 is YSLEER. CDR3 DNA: TGCGCCAGCAGCCAAGATTTCAGGACTAGCGGGAATGAGCAGTTCTTC. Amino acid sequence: CASSQDFRTSGNEQFF.

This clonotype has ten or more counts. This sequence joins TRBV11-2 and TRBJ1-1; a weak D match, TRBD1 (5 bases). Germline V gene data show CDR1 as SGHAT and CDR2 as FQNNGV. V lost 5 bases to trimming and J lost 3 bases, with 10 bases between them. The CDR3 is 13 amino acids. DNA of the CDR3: TGTGCCAGCAGCCCCAGGGTTGACACTGAAGCTTTCTTT. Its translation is CASSPRVDTEAFF.

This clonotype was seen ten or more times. CDR3 nucleotides: TGTGCTAGTGGTTTGGAAGACATTGGCAATCAGCCCCAGCATTTT. This codes for CASGLEDIGNQPQHF. V usage is TRBV12-5 and J usage is TRBJ1-5, with unresolved D. The germline CDR1 and CDR2 sequences are LGHNT and FRNRAP. Deletions cut 1 base from V and 2 bases from J, with 9 bases between. This CDR3 is 15 amino acids long.

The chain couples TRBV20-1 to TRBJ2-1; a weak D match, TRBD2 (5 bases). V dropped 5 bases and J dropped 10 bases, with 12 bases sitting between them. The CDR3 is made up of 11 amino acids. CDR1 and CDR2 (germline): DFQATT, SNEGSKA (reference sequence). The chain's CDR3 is CSAATPGEQFF. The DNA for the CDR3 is TGCAGTGCTGCAACCCCGGGAGAGCAGTTCTTC.

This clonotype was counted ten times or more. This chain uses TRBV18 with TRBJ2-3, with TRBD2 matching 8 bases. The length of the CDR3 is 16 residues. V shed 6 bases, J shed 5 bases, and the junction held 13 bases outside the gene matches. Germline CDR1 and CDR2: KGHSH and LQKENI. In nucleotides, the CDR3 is TGTGCCAGCTCCCTTTTCGAGATAGCGGGAAAAGATACGCAGTATTTT. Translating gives CASSLFEIAGKDTQYF.

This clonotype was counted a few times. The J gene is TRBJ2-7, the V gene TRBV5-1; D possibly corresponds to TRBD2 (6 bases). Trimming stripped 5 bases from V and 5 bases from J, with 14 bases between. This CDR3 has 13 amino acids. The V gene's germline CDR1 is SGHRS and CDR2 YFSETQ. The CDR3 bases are TGCGCCAGCAGACTCCTTGGGAGGAACGAGCAGTACTTC. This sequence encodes CASRLLGRNEQYF.

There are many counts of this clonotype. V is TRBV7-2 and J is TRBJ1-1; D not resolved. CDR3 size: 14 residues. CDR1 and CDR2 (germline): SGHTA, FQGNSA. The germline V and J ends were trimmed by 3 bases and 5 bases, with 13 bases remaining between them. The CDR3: CASSFNSGGTEAFF. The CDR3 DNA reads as TGTGCCAGCAGCTTCAACTCCGGCGGGACTGAAGCTTTCTTT.

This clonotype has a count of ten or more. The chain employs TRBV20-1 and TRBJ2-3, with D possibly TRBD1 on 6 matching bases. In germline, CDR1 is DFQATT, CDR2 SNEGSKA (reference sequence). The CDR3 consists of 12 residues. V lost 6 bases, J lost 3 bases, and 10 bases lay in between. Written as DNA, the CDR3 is TGCAGTGCAGGACAGCTTACAGATACGCAGTATTTT. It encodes CSAGQLTDTQYF.

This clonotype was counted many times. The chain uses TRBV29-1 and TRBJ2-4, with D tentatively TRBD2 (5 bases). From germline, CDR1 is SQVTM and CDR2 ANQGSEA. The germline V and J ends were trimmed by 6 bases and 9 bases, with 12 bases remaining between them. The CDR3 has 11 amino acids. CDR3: CSVPRGGIQYF. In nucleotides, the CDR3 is TGCAGCGTCCCCAGAGGAGGCATTCAGTACTTC.

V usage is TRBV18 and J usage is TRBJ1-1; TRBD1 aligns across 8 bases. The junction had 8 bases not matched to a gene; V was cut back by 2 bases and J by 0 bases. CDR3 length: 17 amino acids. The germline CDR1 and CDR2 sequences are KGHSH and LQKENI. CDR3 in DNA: TGTGCCAGCTCACCAACGCCTGGACAGGGCATGAACACTGAAGCTTTCTTT. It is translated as CASSPTPGQGMNTEAFF.

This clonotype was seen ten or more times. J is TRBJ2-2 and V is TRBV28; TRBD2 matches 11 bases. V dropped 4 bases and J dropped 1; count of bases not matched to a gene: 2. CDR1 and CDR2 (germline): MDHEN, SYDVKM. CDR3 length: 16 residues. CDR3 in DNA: TGTGCCAGCAGTTCCACTAGCGGGGGGAACACCGGGGAGCTGTTTTTT. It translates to CASSSTSGGNTGELFF.

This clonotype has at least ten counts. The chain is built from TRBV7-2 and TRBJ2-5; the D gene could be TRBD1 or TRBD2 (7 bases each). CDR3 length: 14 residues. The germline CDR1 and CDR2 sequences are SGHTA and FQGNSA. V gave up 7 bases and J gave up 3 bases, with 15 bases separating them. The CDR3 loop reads CASTAGGLKETQYF. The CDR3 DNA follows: TGTGCCAGCACCGCAGGGGGACTAAAAGAGACCCAGTACTTC.

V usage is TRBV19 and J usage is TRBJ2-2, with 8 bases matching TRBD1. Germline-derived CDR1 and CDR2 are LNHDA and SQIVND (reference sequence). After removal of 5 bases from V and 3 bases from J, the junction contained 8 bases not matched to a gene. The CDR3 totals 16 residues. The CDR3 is CASSFQGAGYTGELFF. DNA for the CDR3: TGTGCCAGTAGTTTCCAGGGGGCCGGGTACACCGGGGAGCTGTTTTTT. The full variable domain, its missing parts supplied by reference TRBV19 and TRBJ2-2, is DGGITQSPKYLFRKEGQNVTLSCEQNLNHDAMYWYRQDPGQGLRLIYYSQIVNDFQKGDIAEGYSVSREKKESFPLTVTSAQKNPTAFYLCASSFQGAGYTGELFFGEGSRLTVL.

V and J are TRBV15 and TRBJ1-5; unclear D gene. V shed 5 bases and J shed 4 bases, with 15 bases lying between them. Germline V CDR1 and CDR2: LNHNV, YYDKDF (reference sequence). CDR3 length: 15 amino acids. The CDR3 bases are TGTGCCACCAGCGCCAGGTCGTCGGGGAATCAGCCCCAGCATTTT. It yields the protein CATSARSSGNQPQHF.

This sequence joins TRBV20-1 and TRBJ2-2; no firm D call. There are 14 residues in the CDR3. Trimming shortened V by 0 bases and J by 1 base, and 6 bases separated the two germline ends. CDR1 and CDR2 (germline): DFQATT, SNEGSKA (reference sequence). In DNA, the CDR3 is TGCAGTGCTAGAGATGGTGGGAACACCGGGGAGCTGTTTTTT. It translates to CSARDGGNTGELFF.

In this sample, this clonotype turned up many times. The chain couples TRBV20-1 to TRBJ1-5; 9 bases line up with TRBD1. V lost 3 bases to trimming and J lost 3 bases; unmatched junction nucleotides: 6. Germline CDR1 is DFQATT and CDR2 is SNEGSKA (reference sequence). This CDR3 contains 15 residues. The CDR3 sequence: CSASSGTGTNQPQHF. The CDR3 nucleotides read TGCAGTGCTAGTTCCGGGACAGGGACCAATCAGCCCCAGCATTTT.

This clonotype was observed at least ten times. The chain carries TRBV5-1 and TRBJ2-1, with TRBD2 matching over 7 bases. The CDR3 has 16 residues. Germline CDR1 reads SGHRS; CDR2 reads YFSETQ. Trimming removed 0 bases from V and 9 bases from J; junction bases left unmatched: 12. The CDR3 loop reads CASSLDFGLGAGEQFF. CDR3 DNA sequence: TGCGCCAGCAGCTTGGATTTCGGACTAGGGGCCGGTGAGCAGTTCTTC.

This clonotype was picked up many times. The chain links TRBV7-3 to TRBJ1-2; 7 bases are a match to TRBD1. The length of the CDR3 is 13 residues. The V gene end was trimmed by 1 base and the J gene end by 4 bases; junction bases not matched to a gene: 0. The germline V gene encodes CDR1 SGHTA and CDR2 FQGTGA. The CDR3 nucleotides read TGTGCCAGCAGCTTAAACAGGGGCTATGGCTACACCTTC. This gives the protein CASSLNRGYGYTF.

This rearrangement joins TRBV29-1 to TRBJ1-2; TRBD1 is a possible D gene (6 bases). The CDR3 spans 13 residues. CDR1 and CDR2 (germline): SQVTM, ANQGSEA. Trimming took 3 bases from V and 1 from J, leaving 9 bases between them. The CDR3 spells CSVDGGRNYGYTF. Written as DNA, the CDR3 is TGCAGCGTTGATGGGGGGCGTAACTATGGCTACACCTTC. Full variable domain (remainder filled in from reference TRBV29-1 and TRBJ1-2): SAVISQKPSRDICQRGTSLTIQCQVDSQVTMMFWYRQQPGQSLTLIATANQGSEATYESGFVIDKFPISRPNLTFSTLTVSNMSPEDSSIYLCSVDGGRNYGYTFGSGTRLTVV.

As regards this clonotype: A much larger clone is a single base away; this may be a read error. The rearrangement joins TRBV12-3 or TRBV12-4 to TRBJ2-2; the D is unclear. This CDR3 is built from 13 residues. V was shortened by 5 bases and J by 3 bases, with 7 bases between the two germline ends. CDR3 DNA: TGTGCCAGCAGTCTTGAGTACACCGGGGAGCTGTTTTTT. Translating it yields CASSLEYTGELFF.